The 9 T cell receptor beta chains presented below share a single source sample, sequenced in a study of CD8 T cells in Susac syndrome. An input of roughly 0.5 to 1 ug of RNA was subjected to reverse transcription using random hexamers. TCRdb recomputed calls from the immunoSEQ multiplex PCR reads with MiXCR, one row per CDR3 protein. The table includes around 170,000 distinct CDR3 sequences, around 94% detected once. The sequencing sample was made of CD4+ T cells from PBMCs. The receptors originated from a human donor with Susac syndrome.

The chain couples TRBV27 to TRBJ2-6; no definite D call. The CDR3 covers 14 residues. CDR1 MNHEY and CDR2 SMNVEV come from the germline V gene (reference sequence). The CDR3 loop reads CAPENSSGANVLTF. In nucleotides, the CDR3 is TGTGCTCCTGAAAACAGCTCTGGGGCCAACGTCCTGACTTTC.

V and J are TRBV12-3 or TRBV12-4 and TRBJ2-1; 7 nucleotides line up with TRBD1. The length of the CDR3 is 16 residues. J lost 4 bases, V lost 6 bases, and 12 bases had no gene match. As DNA, the CDR3 is TGTGCCAGCAGCACCAGGGACAGCGCCGAATACAATGAGCAGTTCTTC. Translated, it gives CASSTRDSAEYNEQFF.

The CDR3 sequence: CASSLRTSGRDEQYF. CDR3 nucleotide sequence: TGTGCCAGCAGTCTTAGGACTAGCGGGCGGGACGAGCAGTACTTC. The chain carries TRBV12-3 or TRBV12-4 and TRBJ2-7; the match to TRBD2 covers 11 bases. This CDR3 contains 15 residues. V trimming: 5 bases; J trimming: 5 bases; junction bases outside the gene matches: 8.

This clonotype was seen once. CDR3 nucleotides: TGCAGTGCCTGGACAGGGAGGACCACTGAAGCTTTCTTT. This encodes CSAWTGRTTEAFF. The V call is TRBV20-1, the J call TRBJ1-1, with TRBD1 identical over 8 bases. The germline gives CDR1 DFQATT, CDR2 SNEGSKA (reference sequence). With V trimmed by 6 bases and J by 4 bases, 7 bases remained unmatched. The CDR3 contains 13 residues.

The V and J genes are TRBV3-1 and TRBJ2-5; 9 nucleotides line up with TRBD1. The V gene end was trimmed by 3 bases and the J gene end by 3 bases; junction bases not matched to a gene: 2. The CDR3 covers 14 residues. Germline lookup yields CDR1 LGHDT and CDR2 YNNKEL (reference sequence). CDR3: CASSQGTGKETQYF. CDR3 nucleotide sequence: TGTGCCAGCAGCCAGGGGACAGGGAAAGAGACCCAGTACTTC.

The genes are TRBV20-1 and TRBJ1-3, with D unresolved. CDR3 size: 12 residues. CDR1 is DFQATT, CDR2 SNEGSKA, per germline (reference sequence). The V gene lost 3 bases and the J gene lost 8 bases, with 11 bases spanning the gap. The CDR3 sequence: CSASFTADTIYF. The CDR3 nucleotides are TGCAGTGCTAGTTTCACTGCTGACACCATATATTTT.

This chain links TRBV29-1 with TRBJ2-3; tentative D call: TRBD1 (5 bases). CDR1 is SQVTM and CDR2 is ANQGSEA in the germline V gene. With 3 bases removed from V and 5 bases from J, the gap between germline ends came to 15 bases. This CDR3 has 14 amino acids. The CDR3 is CSVEPGFSEDTQYF. DNA of the CDR3: TGCAGCGTTGAGCCAGGGTTTAGTGAAGATACGCAGTATTTT.

This sequence joins TRBV14 and TRBJ2-1; 11 nucleotides match TRBD2. CDR3 length: 15 amino acids. V dropped 1 base and J dropped 9; count of bases not matched to a gene: 5. CDR1 SGHDN and CDR2 FVKESK come from the germline V gene. In DNA, the CDR3 is TGTGCCAGCAGCCAAGTAGCGGGGGGGTGGAGTGAGCAGTTCTTC. Protein product: CASSQVAGGWSEQFF.

The rearrangement joins TRBV29-1 to TRBJ1-1; D possibly corresponds to TRBD1 (5 bases). The CDR3 spans 13 residues. CDR1 and CDR2 from the germline V gene are SQVTM and ANQGSEA. V dropped 7 bases and J dropped 10 bases, with 22 bases sitting between them. Here the CDR3 reads CSASWSRALGAFF. CDR3 bases: TGCAGCGCGTCATGGAGCAGGGCCCTCGGAGCTTTCTTT. Based on the CDR3 plus reference TRBV29-1 and TRBJ1-1, the full variable domain is SAVISQKPSRDICQRGTSLTIQCQVDSQVTMMFWYRQQPGQSLTLIATANQGSEATYESGFVIDKFPISRPNLTFSTLTVSNMSPEDSSIYLCSASWSRALGAFFGQGTRLTVV.